This TCR beta chain was profiled in a study of T-cell reconstitution after alpha-beta-depleted transplantation in children. Unique molecular identifiers were incorporated when the TCRbeta library was constructed. TCRdb passed the PCR reads through MiXCR, listing each CDR3 protein once. The sample lists some 550,000 distinct CDR3 sequences, approximately 20% occurring once. Germline loops: CDR1 SNHLY, CDR2 FYNNEI. The V gene lost 7 bases and the J gene lost 0 bases, with 16 bases spanning the gap. This CDR3 has 15 residues. The sample here was PBMCs from the stem cell graft donor, taken from the stem cell graft. This sequence originates from a human donor who donated a stem cell graft to a child with acute lymphoblastic leukemia. The chain carries TRBV2 and TRBJ2-7; no firm D call. The CDR3 DNA reads as TGTGCCAGCAATGCGGCTTGGACGAGCTCCTACGAGCAGTACTTC. Amino acid sequence: CASNAAWTSSYEQYF. The variable domain in full, completed from reference TRBV2 and TRBJ2-7, reads EPEVTQTPSHQVTQMGQEVILRCVPISNHLYFYWYRQILGQKVEFLVSFYNNEISEKSEIFDDQFSVERPDGSNFTLKIRSTKLEDSAMYFCASNAAWTSSYEQYFGPGTRLTVT.